This T cell receptor (beta chain) emerged from a study of beta chain features in type 1 diabetes. The entirety of the isolated RNA underwent reverse transcription, so expressed TCRB transcripts were sequenced. Assay: immunoSEQ multiplex PCR; the TCRdb copy retains only in-frame clones and omits some. The table lists under 200,000 clones, 10% of them singletons. This clone was seen only a few times. Its antigen is unknown. Study-wide findings and caveats: Shortening of TCRB CDR3s, moderate but significant, appeared in all four CD4+ subsets of Type 1 diabetes patients. Healthy donors had naive, central memory and Treg TCRB repertoires that appeared less similar than those seen among patients.

Trimming cost V 0 bases and J 4 bases; bases outside gene matches: 6. Germline values: CDR1 LGHNA, CDR2 YSLEER. The CDR3 has 17 residues. The sequence was collected from a man aged 30 to 39 with type 1 diabetes. Source material: central memory CD4+ T cells from blood. V gene TRBV4-3 combines with J gene TRBJ2-1, with 10 positions matching TRBD2. CDR3 sequence (DNA): TGCGCCAGCAGCCAAGACGGTAGCGGGAGGTCGTACAATGAGCAGTTCTTC. This translates into CASSQDGSGRSYNEQFF.